This T cell receptor (beta chain) came from a study of shared clonotypes between healthy human individuals. For the study at large: A couple of women and three men aged 18 to 49 made up the donors.

Trimming pared 1 base from V and 0 bases from J, leaving 6 bases between. The germline V gene encodes CDR1 LNHDA and CDR2 SQIVND (reference sequence). The CDR3 contains 15 residues. This clone has a handful of counts. CD45RA-negative memory and CD45RA+ naive subsets were split from the CD4+ cells. Repertoires were generated with immunoSEQ multiplex PCR, while TCRdb's copy carries only in-frame clones and drops some. This table has about 1 million clones, 75% appearing once. Sequences were obtained from memory CD4+ T cells sorted from blood. Sample subset: CD45RA-negative fraction. This sequence originates from a man in his late teens or twenties in good health. This chain links TRBV19 with TRBJ1-4; D not resolved. In DNA form, the CDR3 reads TGTGCCAGTAGTATAGGACGCTCAACTAATGAAAAACTGTTTTTT. Residues: CASSIGRSTNEKLFF. Looking up the rest from reference TRBV19 and TRBJ1-4 gives the full variable domain: DGGITQSPKYLFRKEGQNVTLSCEQNLNHDAMYWYRQDPGQGLRLIYYSQIVNDFQKGDIAEGYSVSREKKESFPLTVTSAQKNPTAFYLCASSIGRSTNEKLFFGSGTQLSVL.